A selection of T cell receptor beta chains follows, all from one sample in a study of T cells in Graves' hyperthyroidism and ophthalmopathy. TCRdb ran MiXCR on the multiplex PCR reads and lists one entry per CDR3 protein. The sample has some 700,000 distinct CDR3 sequences; 17% are singletons. Source material: blood. The origin of the receptors is a man aged 50 or older with Graves' hyperthyroidism. Each CDR3 is given with its conserved first and last residue. D genes are given only for firm matches. Clone size appears in some rows only: once, few, many, or a class for an expanded clone.

size	D	V	length	J	DNA	CDR3
.	.	TRBV28	15	TRBJ1-1	TGTGCCAGCAGTTTCCTTTGGGGGCTTCGTACTGAAGCTTTCTTT	CASSFLWGLRTEAFF
many	TRBD1	TRBV6-2/TRBV6-3	13	TRBJ2-7	TGTGCCAGCATACCGACAGGGCGCTACGAGCAGTACTTC	CASIPTGRYEQYF
.	.	TRBV12-3/TRBV12-4	13	TRBJ2-1	TGTGCCAGCAGTTTGGGGGGAGTGGTTGAGCAGTTCTTC	CASSLGGVVEQFF
many	TRBD1	TRBV29-1	16	TRBJ1-2	TGCAGCGTTGGCCGGGACAGGGGGCCGATCGGGGATGGCTACACCTTC	CSVGRDRGPIGDGYTF
.	.	TRBV15	13	TRBJ2-5	TGTGCCACCAGCAATGGAGTCCAAGAGACCCAGTACTTC	CATSNGVQETQYF
.	.	TRBV20-1	15	TRBJ1-2	TGCAGTGCTAGAGGGTCCGGGGGGCCCGCGGGTGGCTACACCTTC	CSARGSGGPAGGYTF
.	.	TRBV6-2/TRBV6-3	13	TRBJ1-6	TGTGCCAGCAGTGGAGGCTATAATTCACCCCTCCACTTT	CASSGGYNSPLHF
many	.	TRBV6-2/TRBV6-3	14	TRBJ2-7	TGTGCCAGCAGTTACGACCCTGGGAGCTACGAGCAGTACTTC	CASSYDPGSYEQYF
few	.	TRBV5-5	14	TRBJ2-5	TGTGCCAGCAGCTTGTCGCCAGGGGTAGAGACCCAGTACTTC	CASSLSPGVETQYF
.	TRBD1	TRBV20-1	15	TRBJ1-6	TGCAGTGCTGGCCGGGACAGACTCTATAATTCACCCCTCCACTTT	CSAGRDRLYNSPLHF
many	TRBD1	TRBV6-1	14	TRBJ2-4	TGTGCCAGCAGCTCACAGGGGGATCGGTACATTCAGTACTTC	CASSSQGDRYIQYF
few	.	TRBV5-1	15	TRBJ2-2	TGCGCCAGCAGCCGGGGACCCGCGGAGTCCGGGGAGCTGTTTTTT	CASSRGPAESGELFF
.	TRBD1	TRBV7-3	16	TRBJ2-2	TGTGCCAGCAGCACTCAGACAGGGGTGGGGACTGGGGAGCTGTTTTTT	CASSTQTGVGTGELFF
few	TRBD1	TRBV29-1	13	TRBJ1-4	TGCAGCGTATGGACAGGGGCTAATGAAAAACTGTTTTTT	CSVWTGANEKLFF
few	TRBD2	TRBV28	17	TRBJ2-7	TGTGCCAGCAGTTTATCCCTGACTAGCGGGAGGGCCGGGGAGCAGTACTTC	CASSLSLTSGRAGEQYF
.	TRBD1	TRBV24-1	15	TRBJ1-5	TGTGCCACCAGTGACTCGGGACAGGGGAGGCAGCCCCAGCATTTT	CATSDSGQGRQPQHF
.	TRBD1	TRBV7-9	17	TRBJ2-2	TGTGCCAGCAGCCCCCCTATTTCCGGGACAGGCTCCAGGGAGCTGTTTTTT	CASSPPISGTGSRELFF
.	.	TRBV3-1	15	TRBJ2-3	TGTGCCAGCAGCCTGACTGGAGGGCGGGCAGATACGCAGTATTTT	CASSLTGGRADTQYF
few	.	TRBV5-1	18	TRBJ2-7	TGCGCCAGCAGTCAGCCGGGACAGGGGATAGCGGGAGCCTACGAGCAGTACTTC	CASSQPGQGIAGAYEQYF
many	.	TRBV11-2	12	TRBJ1-2	TGTGCCAGCAGGTGGGGGGCGGAAGGCTACACCTTC	CASRWGAEGYTF
many	.	TRBV28	12	TRBJ1-1	TGTGCCAGCAGTCAGTCCCAGGGTGAAGCTTTCTTT	CASSQSQGEAFF
many	.	TRBV20-1	16	TRBJ2-5	TGCAGTGCTAGAGATTACGTGATAGCTGGCCAAGAGACCCAGTACTTC	CSARDYVIAGQETQYF
.	.	TRBV20-1	14	TRBJ1-1	TGCAGTGCTAGACAAAGGGGCGGGAACACTGAAGCTTTCTTT	CSARQRGGNTEAFF
few	TRBD1	TRBV7-9	15	TRBJ2-7	TGTGCCAGCAGCCCACTCAGGGGGCGGGACTACGAGCAGTACTTC	CASSPLRGRDYEQYF